This paragraph covers one TCR beta chain sequence. This clonotype was counted many times. Its recognized antigen is unknown. Qualities for individual bases were not recorded, and no much larger clone is one base off. Including cysteine and phenylalanine, the CDR3 has 16 amino acids. The sequence is cut down to CDR3 DNA, 48 bases in frame from base 1. V and J are truncated by 8 bases and 1 base respectively, leaving an intervening sequence of 22 bases. From a lookup of the germline V gene (reference sequence), CDR1 and CDR2 are DFQATT and SNEGSKA. cDNA was synthesized by template-switch 5'RACE using a primer carrying a 10-nucleotide random unique molecular identifier by which each TCR transcript was tagged. Over 200 million TCR-beta sequences, covering 15-18 subjects, were produced in each sequencing run. The RNeasy kit was used for extraction of total RNA. Using the KAPA Real-time Library Amplification kit, TCR-beta VDJ regions were amplified with primers for the TCR constant region and the 5'RACE anchor. Sample indexes and Illumina adaptors were added in a first PCR, and a second PCR then increased library yield. After Ampure bead purification, the TCR product of roughly 650 bp was size-selected on a 2% E-gel SizeSelection system. Before pooling, library quality was checked on a Bioanalyzer, concentration was measured with Qubit, and libraries were quantified with the Kapa Library Quantification kit. An Illumina HiSeq 2500 sequenced the libraries paired-end 2 x 150 bp. To increase sequence diversity, roughly 24-30% phiX was spiked into each library pool. In the source study's methods: Quality-filtered reads were processed with the UMI-based MiGEC pipeline, and over 85% of raw TCR sequences were removed by the MiGEC pipeline during error correction. IMGT germline references were used for alignment of VDJ genes, and clonotypes were defined by a unique CDR3 amino acid sequence together with V-J genes. Clonal expansion, Shannon diversity, and CDR3 relatedness (CalcPairwiseDistances, ClusterSamples) were evaluated with VDJtools, and phylogenetic trees were built with CLCbio workbench. Clones with at least 8 unique UMIs were defined as expanded, with this threshold being based on coefficient-of-variation modelling across technical triplicates. TCRdb redid the processing of the public reads, applying fastp at Q25 and MiXCR, and retained in-frame beta chains. Identical CDR3 proteins give one entry, which carries the most common genes and DNA. TCRdb, not the original authors, processed these V and J calls. The sample profile shows approximately 84,000 distinct CDR3 sequences; roughly 4.5% of them were found once. The ten largest make up over 5.5% of the sample.

This record belongs to a study of neurological immune-mediated disorders (dated by TCRdb to the late 2010s). In terms of the full investigation: Of the 35 or so multiple sclerosis patients, about 30 had relapsing-remitting MS and 3 had secondary progressive MS. Peripheral blood TCR-beta repertoires from patients with HTLV-I-associated myelopathy (HAM/TSP), patients with multiple sclerosis, and healthy controls were compared in the study using UMI-based sequencing. Alongside PBMC samples, the set of fewer than 110 TCR-beta libraries contained longitudinal samples, technical triplicates, and paired CD4+ and CD8+ T-cell subsets that had been sorted. Longitudinal HAM/TSP and healthy donors had 3 time-points each (roughly 3-45 month intervals). The cohort was made up of 60 to 75 subjects, consisting of 15 or so HAM/TSP patients, some 35 multiple sclerosis patients and 20 healthy controls. Study-wide conclusions, independent of this receptor: The highest TCR clonal expansion was observed in HAM/TSP patients, whereas the lowest was observed in MS patients, even when compared with healthy controls. No clinical or MRI features were associated with the MS cluster, and the authors said that larger cohorts are needed. Expanded clones from different subjects shared no identical CDR3 amino acid sequences, which suggests that TCR-beta repertoires were private in all groups. In phylogenetic analysis, the repertoires of 18 of 34 MS patients grouped into a cluster of related CDR3 sequences, which suggests a possible signature at the repertoire level.

The time point label, as the study defines it: longitudinal time-point 3. Libraries from unsorted PBMCs were made from 2 million PBMCs kept in RNAlater at -80 degrees C until RNA extraction. The multiple sclerosis patients were enrolled in a US clinical protocol that used magnetic resonance imaging to evaluate disease progression. Peripheral blood underwent Ficoll-Hypaque density gradient centrifugation to isolate PBMCs, which were then cryopreserved in liquid nitrogen. The TCR originated in a woman in her fifties or sixties with multiple sclerosis. This chain is built from TRBV20-1 and TRBJ2-3; a weak D assignment points to TRBD1 (6 bases agree). Material for sequencing was PBMCs. The CDR3 protein sequence reads: CSFNQPGAAGTDTQYF. At the DNA level, the sequence is TGCAGTTTTAATCAACCAGGGGCCGCCGGCACAGATACGCAGTATTTT.